The source of this T cell receptor beta chain is a study of blood T cells in healthy people across ages. Isolation of PBMCs gave at least 6.5 million cells per sample. This clonotype has a handful of counts. A second roughly 6 to 11 cycle PCR used barcoded and J-beta primers. TCRdb fed the 5' RACE reads into MiXCR, producing one record per CDR3 protein. The table records about 1.4 million distinct CDR3 sequences, approximately 63% of them present only once. The sample consisted of blood. The source is a man between 18 and 29 years old in good health.

CDR3 region: CANRPTGRRREQYF. Here the CDR3 DNA reads TGTGCCAACCGCCCTACAGGGCGGCGGCGCGAGCAGTACTTC. The J gene is TRBJ2-7, the V gene TRBV12-3 or TRBV12-4, with D perhaps matching TRBD1 (6 bases). This CDR3 has 14 amino acids. V was pared by 10 bases and J by 6 bases, with 22 bases between.